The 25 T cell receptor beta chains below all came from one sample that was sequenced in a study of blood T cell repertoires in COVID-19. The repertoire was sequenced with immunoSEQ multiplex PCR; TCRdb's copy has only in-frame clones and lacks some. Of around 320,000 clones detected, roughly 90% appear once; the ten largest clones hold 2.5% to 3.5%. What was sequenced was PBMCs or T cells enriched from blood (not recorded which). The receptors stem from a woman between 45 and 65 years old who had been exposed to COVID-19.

The CDR3, as DNA: TGTGCCAGCAGCCCGATAAGCCCCGGGACAGGGCTGGTTGAAGCTTTCTTT. Amino acids: CASSPISPGTGLVEAFF. The rearrangement links TRBV7-8 to TRBJ1-1; 9 bases match TRBD1. Germline V lookup: CDR1 SGHVS, CDR2 FQNEAQ. There are 17 residues in the CDR3. The ends lost 5 bases at V and 7 bases at J; junction bases unmatched: 17.

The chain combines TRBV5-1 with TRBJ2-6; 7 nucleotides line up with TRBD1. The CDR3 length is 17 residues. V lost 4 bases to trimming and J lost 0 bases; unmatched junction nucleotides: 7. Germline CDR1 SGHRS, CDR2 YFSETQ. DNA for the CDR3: TGCGCCAGCAGCACCCGGGACAGCATCTCTGGGGCCAACGTCCTGACTTTC. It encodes CASSTRDSISGANVLTF.

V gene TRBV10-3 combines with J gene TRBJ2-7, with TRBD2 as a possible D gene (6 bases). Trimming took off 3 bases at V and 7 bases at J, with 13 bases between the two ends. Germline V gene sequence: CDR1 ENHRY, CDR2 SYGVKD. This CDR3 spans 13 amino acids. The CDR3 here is CAISEVSGREQYF. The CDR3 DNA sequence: TGTGCCATCAGTGAAGTGTCAGGGAGGGAGCAGTACTTC.

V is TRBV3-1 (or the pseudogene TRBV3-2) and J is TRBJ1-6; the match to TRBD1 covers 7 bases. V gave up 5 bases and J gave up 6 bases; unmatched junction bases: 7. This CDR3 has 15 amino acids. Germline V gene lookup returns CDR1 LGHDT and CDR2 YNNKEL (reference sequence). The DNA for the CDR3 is TGTGCCAGCAGCAACCGACAGGGACGTAATTCACCCCTCCACTTT. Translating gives CASSNRQGRNSPLHF.

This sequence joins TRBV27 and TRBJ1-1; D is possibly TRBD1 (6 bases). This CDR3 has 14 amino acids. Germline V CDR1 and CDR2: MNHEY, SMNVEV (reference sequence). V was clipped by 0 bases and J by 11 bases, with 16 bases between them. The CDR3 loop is CASSLSQAGTRAFF. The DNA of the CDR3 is TGTGCCAGCAGTTTATCCCAGGCCGGGACAAGGGCTTTCTTT.

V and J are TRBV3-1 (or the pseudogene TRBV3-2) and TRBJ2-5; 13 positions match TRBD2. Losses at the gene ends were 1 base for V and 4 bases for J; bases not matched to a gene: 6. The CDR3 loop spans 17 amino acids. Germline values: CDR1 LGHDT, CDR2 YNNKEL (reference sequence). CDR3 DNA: TGTGCCAGCAGCCAAGGAACTAGCGGGGGGGCCCTAGAGACCCAGTACTTC. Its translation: CASSQGTSGGALETQYF.

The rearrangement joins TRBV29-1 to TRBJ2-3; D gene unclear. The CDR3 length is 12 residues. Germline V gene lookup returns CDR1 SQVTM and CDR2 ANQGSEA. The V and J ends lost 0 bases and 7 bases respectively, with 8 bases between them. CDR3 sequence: CSVEESANTQYF. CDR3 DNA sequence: TGCAGCGTTGAAGAAAGCGCGAATACGCAGTATTTT.

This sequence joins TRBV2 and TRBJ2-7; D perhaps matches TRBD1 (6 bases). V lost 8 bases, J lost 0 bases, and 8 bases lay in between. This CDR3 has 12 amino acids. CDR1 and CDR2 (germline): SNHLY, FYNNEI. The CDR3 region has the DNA TGTGCCAGCGACAGGAACTCCTACGAGCAGTACTTC. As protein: CASDRNSYEQYF.

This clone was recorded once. DNA of the CDR3: TGTGCCAGCAGTGACGGAGGCTCAATTAATTCACCCCTCCACTTT. Amino acid sequence: CASSDGGSINSPLHF. The chain uses TRBV2 and TRBJ1-6, with D unresolved. The CDR3 consists of 15 residues. Germline lookup yields CDR1 SNHLY and CDR2 FYNNEI. V was cut by 3 bases and J by 6 bases, with 12 bases left in between.

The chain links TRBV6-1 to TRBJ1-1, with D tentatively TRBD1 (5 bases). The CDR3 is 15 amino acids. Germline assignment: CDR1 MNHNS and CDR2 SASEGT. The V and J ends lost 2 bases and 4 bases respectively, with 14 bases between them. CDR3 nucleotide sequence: TGTGCCAGCAGTGAACAGGGAGGTCTTGGCACTGAAGCTTTCTTT. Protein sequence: CASSEQGGLGTEAFF.

CDR3 residues: CASGRRDSNEKLFF. CDR3 bases: TGTGCCAGCGGTCGTAGGGACAGCAATGAAAAACTGTTTTTT. The genes are TRBV9 and TRBJ1-4, with 7 bases that match TRBD1. Germline V gives CDR1 SGDLS, CDR2 YYNGEE. This CDR3 comprises 14 residues. Losses at the gene ends were 7 bases for V and 5 bases for J; bases not matched to a gene: 8.

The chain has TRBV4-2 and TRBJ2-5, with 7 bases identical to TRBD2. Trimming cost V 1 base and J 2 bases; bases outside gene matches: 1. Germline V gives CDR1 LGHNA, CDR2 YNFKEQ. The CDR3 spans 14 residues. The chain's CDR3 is CASSQGTRQETQYF. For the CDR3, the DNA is TGTGCCAGCAGCCAAGGGACTAGACAAGAGACCCAGTACTTC.

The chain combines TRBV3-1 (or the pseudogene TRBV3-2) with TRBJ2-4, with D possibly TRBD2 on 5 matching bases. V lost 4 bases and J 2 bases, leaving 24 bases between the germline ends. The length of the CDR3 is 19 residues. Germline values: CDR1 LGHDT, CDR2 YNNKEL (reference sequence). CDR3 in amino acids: CASSPDQFEGKGTKNIQYF. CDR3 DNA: TGTGCCAGCAGCCCAGACCAGTTTGAGGGAAAGGGAACCAAAAACATTCAGTACTTC.

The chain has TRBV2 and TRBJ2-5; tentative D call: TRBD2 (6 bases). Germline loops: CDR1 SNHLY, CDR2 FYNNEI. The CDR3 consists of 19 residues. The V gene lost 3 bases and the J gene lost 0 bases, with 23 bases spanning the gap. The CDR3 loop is CASSEYGSTSLLYQETQYF. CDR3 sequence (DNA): TGTGCCAGCAGTGAGTACGGGAGTACCAGCCTGTTATACCAAGAGACCCAGTACTTC.

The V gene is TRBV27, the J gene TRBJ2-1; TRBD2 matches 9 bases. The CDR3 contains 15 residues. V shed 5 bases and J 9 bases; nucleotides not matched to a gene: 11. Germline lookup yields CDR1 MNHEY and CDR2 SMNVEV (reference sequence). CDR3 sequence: CASSPGVAGVTEQFF. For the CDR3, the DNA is TGTGCCAGCAGTCCCGGAGTAGCGGGGGTCACTGAGCAGTTCTTC.

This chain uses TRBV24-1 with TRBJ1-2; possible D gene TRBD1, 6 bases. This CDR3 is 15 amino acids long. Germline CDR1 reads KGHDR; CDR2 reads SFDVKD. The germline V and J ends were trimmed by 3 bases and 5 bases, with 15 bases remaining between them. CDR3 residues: CATSDPGLQGYGYTF. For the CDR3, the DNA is TGTGCCACCAGTGATCCGGGCCTTCAGGGGTATGGCTACACCTTC.

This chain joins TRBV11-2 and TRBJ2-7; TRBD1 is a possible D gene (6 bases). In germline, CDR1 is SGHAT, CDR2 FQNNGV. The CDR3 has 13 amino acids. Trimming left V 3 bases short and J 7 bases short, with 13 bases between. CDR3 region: CASSLLGAGEQYF. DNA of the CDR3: TGTGCCAGCAGCTTGTTGGGGGCTGGAGAGCAGTACTTC.

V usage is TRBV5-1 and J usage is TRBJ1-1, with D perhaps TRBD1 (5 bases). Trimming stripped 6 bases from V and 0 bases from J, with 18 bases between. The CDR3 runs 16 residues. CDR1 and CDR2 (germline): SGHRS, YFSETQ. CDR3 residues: CASTLGGGLMNTEAFF. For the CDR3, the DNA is TGCGCCAGCACACTTGGGGGAGGCCTCATGAACACTGAAGCTTTCTTT.

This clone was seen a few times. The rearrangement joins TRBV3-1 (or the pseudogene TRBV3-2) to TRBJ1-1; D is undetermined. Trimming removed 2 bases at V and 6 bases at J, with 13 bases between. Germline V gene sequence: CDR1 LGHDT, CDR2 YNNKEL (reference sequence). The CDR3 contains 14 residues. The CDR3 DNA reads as TGTGCCAGCAGCCAATTAGAATCGCAGGCTGAAGCTTTCTTT. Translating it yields CASSQLESQAEAFF.

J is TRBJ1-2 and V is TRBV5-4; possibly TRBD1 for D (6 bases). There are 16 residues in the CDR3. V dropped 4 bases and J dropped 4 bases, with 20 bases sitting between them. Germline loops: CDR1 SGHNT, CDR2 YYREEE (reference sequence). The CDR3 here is CASSAPGQRLGYGYTF. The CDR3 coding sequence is TGTGCCAGCAGCGCACCGGGACAAAGATTAGGCTATGGCTACACCTTC.

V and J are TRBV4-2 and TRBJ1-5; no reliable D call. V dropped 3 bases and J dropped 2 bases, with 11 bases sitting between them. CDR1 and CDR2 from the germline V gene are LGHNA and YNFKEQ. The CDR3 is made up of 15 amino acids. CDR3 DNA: TGTGCCAGCAGCCAGAGCACCCGCGGCAATCAGCCCCAGCATTTT. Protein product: CASSQSTRGNQPQHF.

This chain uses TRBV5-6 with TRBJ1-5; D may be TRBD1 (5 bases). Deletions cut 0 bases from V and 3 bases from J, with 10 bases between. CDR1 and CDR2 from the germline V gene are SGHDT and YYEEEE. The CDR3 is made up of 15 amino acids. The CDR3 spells CASSLGQGHNQPQHF. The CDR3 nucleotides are TGTGCCAGCAGCTTGGGTCAGGGTCACAATCAGCCCCAGCATTTT.

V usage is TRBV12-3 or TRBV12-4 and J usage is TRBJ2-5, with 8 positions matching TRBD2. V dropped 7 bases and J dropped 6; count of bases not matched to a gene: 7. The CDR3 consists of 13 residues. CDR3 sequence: CASNSGGMKTQYF. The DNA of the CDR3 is TGTGCCAGCAATTCGGGGGGGATGAAGACCCAGTACTTC.

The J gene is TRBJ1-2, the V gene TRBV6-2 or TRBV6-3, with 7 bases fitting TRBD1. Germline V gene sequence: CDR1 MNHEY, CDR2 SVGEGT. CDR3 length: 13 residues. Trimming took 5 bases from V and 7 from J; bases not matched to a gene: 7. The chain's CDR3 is CASSRDRTVGYTF. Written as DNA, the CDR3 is TGTGCCAGCAGTCGGGACAGAACTGTTGGCTACACCTTC.

The CDR3 sequence: CASSLGTGGYYGYTF. CDR3 nucleotide sequence: TGTGCCAGCTCACTCGGGACAGGGGGATACTATGGCTACACCTTC. The J gene is TRBJ1-2, the V gene TRBV18; 11 positions match TRBD1. This CDR3 is 15 amino acids long. J gave up 3 bases and V 4 bases, and 4 bases lay outside the gene matches. Germline CDR1 reads KGHSH; CDR2 reads LQKENI.